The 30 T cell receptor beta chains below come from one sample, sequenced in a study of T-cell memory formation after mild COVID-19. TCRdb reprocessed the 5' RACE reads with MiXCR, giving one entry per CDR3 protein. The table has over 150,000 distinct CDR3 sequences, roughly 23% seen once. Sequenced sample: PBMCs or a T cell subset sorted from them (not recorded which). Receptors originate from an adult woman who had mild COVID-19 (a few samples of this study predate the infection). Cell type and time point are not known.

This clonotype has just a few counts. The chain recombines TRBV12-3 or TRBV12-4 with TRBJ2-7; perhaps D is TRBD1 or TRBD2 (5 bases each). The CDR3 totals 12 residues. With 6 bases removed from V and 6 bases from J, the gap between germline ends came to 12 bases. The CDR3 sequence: CASSWDLSEQYF. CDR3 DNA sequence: TGTGCCAGCAGCTGGGACCTTTCCGAGCAGTACTTC.

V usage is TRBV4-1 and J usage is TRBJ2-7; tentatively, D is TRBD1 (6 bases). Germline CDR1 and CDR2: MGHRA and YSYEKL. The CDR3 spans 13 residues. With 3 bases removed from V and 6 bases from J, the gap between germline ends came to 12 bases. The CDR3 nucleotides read TGCGCCAGCAGCCATACAGGGTTTGGCGAGCAGTACTTC. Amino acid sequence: CASSHTGFGEQYF.

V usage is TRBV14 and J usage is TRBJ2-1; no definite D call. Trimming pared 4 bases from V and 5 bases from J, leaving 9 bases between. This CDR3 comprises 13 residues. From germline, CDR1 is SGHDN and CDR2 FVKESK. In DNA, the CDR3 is TGTGCCAGCAGCCCTAGGTGGAACAATGAGCAGTTCTTC. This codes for CASSPRWNNEQFF.

CDR3 residues: CASSSERHSVESFRNEQFF. The CDR3 bases are TGTGCCAGCAGCTCAGAGCGGCACAGCGTAGAATCCTTCAGGAATGAGCAGTTCTTC. The chain recombines TRBV7-2 with TRBJ2-1; a possible D gene is TRBD2 (5 bases). V gave up 4 bases and J gave up 7 bases, with 29 bases separating them. The CDR3 extends over 19 amino acids. Germline V gives CDR1 SGHTA, CDR2 FQGNSA. The whole variable domain, filled in from reference TRBV7-2 and TRBJ2-1, reads GAGVSQSPSNKVTEKGKDVELRCDPISGHTALYWYRQSLGQGLEFLIYFQGNSAPDKSGLPSDRFSAERTGGSVSTLTIQRTQQEDSAVYLCASSSERHSVESFRNEQFFGPGTRLTVL.

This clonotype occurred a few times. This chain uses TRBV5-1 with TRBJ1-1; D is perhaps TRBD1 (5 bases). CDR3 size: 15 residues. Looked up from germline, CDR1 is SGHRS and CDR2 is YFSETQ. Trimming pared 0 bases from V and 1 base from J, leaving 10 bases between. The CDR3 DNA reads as TGCGCCAGCAGCTTGGCAATGGGGGGGAACACTGAAGCTTTCTTT. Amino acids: CASSLAMGGNTEAFF.

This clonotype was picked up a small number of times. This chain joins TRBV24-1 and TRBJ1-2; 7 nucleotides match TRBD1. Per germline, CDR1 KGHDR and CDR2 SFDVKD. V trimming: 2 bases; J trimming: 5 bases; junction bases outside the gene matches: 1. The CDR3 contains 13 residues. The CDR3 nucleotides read TGTGCCACCAGTGATTCGACAGGGTATGGCTACACCTTC. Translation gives CATSDSTGYGYTF.

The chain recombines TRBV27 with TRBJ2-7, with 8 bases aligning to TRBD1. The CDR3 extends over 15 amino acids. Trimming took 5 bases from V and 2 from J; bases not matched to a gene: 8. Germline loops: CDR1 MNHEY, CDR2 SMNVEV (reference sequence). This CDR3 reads CASSPLGQVTYEQYF. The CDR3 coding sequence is TGTGCCAGCAGTCCCCTGGGACAGGTAACCTACGAGCAGTACTTC.

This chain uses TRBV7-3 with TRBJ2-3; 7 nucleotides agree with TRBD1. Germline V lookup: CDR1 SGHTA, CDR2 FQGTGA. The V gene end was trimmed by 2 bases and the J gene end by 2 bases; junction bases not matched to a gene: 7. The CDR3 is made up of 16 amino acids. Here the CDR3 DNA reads TGTGCCAGCAGCTTAGGTGTCAGGGGGAACACAGATACGCAGTATTTT. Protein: CASSLGVRGNTDTQYF.

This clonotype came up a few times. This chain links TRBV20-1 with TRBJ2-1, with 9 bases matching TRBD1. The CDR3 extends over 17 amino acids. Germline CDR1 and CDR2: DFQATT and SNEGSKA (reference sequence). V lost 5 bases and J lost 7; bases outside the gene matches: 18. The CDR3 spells CSAAPGQGVGFGNEQFF. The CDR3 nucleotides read TGCAGTGCTGCTCCGGGACAGGGTGTTGGTTTTGGAAATGAGCAGTTCTTC.

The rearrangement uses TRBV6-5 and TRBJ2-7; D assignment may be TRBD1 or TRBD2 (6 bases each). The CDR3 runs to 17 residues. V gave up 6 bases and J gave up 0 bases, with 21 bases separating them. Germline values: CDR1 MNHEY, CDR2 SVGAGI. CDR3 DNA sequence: TGTGCCAGCAGCACGGACAGCTGGGGACTGAGCTCCTACGAGCAGTACTTC. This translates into CASSTDSWGLSSYEQYF.

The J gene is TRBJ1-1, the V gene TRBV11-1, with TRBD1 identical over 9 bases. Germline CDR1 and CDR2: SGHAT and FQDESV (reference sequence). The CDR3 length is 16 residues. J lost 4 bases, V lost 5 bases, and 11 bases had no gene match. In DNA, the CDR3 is TGTGCCAGCAGCCGGGACAGGGTATGGCAGGGCACTGAAGCTTTCTTT. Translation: CASSRDRVWQGTEAFF.

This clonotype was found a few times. The CDR3 here is CASSLVGLSSYEQYF. In DNA form, the CDR3 reads TGCGCCAGCAGCTTGGTAGGATTAAGCTCCTACGAGCAGTACTTC. The gene calls are TRBV5-1 and TRBJ2-7; no firm D call. The CDR3 is 15 amino acids. The germline V and J ends were trimmed by 0 bases and 0 bases, with 10 bases remaining between them. Per germline, CDR1 SGHRS and CDR2 YFSETQ.

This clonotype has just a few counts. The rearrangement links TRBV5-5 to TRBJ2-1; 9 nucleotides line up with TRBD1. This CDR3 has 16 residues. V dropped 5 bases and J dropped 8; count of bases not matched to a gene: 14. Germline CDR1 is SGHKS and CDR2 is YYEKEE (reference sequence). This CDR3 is CASSNAGTGNGHEQFF. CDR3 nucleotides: TGTGCCAGCAGTAACGCCGGGACAGGGAATGGGCATGAGCAGTTCTTC.

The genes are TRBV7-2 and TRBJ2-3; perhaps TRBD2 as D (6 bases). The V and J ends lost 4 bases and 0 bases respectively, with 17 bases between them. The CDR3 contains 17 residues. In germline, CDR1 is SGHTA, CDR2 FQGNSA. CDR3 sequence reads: CASSSFTSITSTDTQYF. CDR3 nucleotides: TGTGCCAGCAGCTCCTTCACTAGCATCACTAGCACAGATACGCAGTATTTT.

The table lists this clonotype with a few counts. The CDR3 loop is CASSQDPESYEQYF. DNA for the CDR3: TGCGCCAGCAGCCAAGATCCGGAGTCCTACGAGCAGTACTTC. V is TRBV4-3 and J is TRBJ2-7; D gene uncertain. Trimming pared 0 bases from V and 1 base from J, leaving 7 bases between. Germline CDR1 reads LGHNA; CDR2 reads YSLEER. The CDR3 is 14 residues long.

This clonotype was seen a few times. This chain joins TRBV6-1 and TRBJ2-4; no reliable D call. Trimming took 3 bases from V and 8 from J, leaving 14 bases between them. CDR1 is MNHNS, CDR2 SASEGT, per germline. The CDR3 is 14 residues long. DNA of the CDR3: TGTGCCAGCAGTGAGTATCATCGGCCCGACATTCAGTACTTC. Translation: CASSEYHRPDIQYF.

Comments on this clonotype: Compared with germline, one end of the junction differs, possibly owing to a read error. The CDR3 DNA reads as TGTGCCAGCAGCTTAGACAATGAGAAGTTCTTC. This codes for CASSLDNEKFF. The gene calls are TRBV7-6 and TRBJ2-1; D is unresolved. The V gene's germline CDR1 is SGHVS and CDR2 FNYEAQ. The CDR3 extends over 11 amino acids.

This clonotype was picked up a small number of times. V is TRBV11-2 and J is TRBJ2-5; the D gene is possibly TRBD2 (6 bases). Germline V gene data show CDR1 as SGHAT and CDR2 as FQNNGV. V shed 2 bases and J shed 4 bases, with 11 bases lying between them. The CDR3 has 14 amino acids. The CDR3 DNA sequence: TGTGCCAGCAGCTTAATCGGAGGGAGAGAGACCCAGTACTTC. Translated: CASSLIGGRETQYF. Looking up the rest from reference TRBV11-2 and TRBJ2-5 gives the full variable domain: EAGVAQSPRYKIIEKRQSVAFWCNPISGHATLYWYQQILGQGPKLLIQFQNNGVVDDSQLPKDRFSAERLKGVDSTLKIQPAKLEDSAVYLCASSLIGGRETQYFGPGTRLLVL.

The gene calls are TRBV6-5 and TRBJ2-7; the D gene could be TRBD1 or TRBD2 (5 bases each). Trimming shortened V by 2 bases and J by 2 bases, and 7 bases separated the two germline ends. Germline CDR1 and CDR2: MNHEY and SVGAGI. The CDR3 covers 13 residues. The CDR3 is CASSYRGTYEQYF. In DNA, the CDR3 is TGTGCCAGCAGTTACCGGGGCACCTACGAGCAGTACTTC.

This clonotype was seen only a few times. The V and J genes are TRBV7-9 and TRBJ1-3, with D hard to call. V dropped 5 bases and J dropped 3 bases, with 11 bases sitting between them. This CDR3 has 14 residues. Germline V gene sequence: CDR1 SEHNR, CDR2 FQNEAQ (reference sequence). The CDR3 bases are TGTGCCAGCAGCAGGGTCGGCCTTGGAAACACCATATATTTT. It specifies CASSRVGLGNTIYF.

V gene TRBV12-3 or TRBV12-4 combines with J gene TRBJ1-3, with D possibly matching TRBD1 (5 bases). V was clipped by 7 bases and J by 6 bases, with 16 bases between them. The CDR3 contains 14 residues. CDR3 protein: CASTHDLGQNTIYF. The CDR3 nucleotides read TGTGCCAGCACCCACGACCTGGGGCAAAACACCATATATTTT.

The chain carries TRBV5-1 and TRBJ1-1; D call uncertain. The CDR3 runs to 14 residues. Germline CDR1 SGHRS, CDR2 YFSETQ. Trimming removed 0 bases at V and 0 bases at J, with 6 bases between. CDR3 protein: CASSLVSLNTEAFF. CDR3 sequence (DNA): TGCGCCAGCAGCTTGGTAAGCTTGAACACTGAAGCTTTCTTT.

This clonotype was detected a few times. DNA of the CDR3: TGTGCCAGCAGTTTGAAAACTAGCGGAGAGCAGTTCTTC. Its translation is CASSLKTSGEQFF. The V call is TRBV27, the J call TRBJ2-1; 8 nucleotides line up with TRBD2. CDR1 MNHEY and CDR2 SMNVEV come from the germline V gene (reference sequence). CDR3 length: 13 residues. Germline trimming cut 3 bases from V and 10 bases from J; bases unmatched to any gene: 5.

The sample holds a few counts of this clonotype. CDR3 in DNA: TGTGCCAGCAGTTTGTACTCAGGGGTGGATCAGCCCCAGCATTTT. It specifies CASSLYSGVDQPQHF. V usage is TRBV27 and J usage is TRBJ1-5; D is possibly TRBD1 (6 bases). Germline V gives CDR1 MNHEY, CDR2 SMNVEV (reference sequence). This CDR3 is built from 15 residues. V was trimmed by 3 bases and J by 5 bases, leaving 14 bases between them.

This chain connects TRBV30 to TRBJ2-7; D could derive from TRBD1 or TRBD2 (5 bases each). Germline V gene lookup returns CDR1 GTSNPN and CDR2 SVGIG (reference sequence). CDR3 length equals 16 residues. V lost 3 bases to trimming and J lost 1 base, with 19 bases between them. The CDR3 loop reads CAWSHFVGPGSYEQYF. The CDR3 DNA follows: TGTGCCTGGAGCCACTTTGTGGGACCGGGATCCTACGAGCAGTACTTC.

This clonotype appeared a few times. This chain's CDR3 is CASSVAGGADTQYF. DNA of the CDR3: TGTGCCAGCAGCGTAGCGGGAGGGGCCGATACGCAGTATTTT. This chain connects TRBV9 to TRBJ2-3, with TRBD2 matching 8 bases. Germline CDR1 SGDLS, CDR2 YYNGEE. The ends lost 0 bases at V and 6 bases at J; junction bases unmatched: 3. CDR3 size: 14 residues.

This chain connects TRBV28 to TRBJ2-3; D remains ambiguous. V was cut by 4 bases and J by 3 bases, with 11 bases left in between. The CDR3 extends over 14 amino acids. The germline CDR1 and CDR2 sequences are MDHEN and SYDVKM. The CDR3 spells CASSYSLGTDTQYF. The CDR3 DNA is TGTGCCAGCAGTTACTCGTTGGGGACAGATACGCAGTATTTT.

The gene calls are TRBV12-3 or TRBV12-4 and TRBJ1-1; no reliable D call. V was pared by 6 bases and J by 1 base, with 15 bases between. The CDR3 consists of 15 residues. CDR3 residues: CASSTRRDKNTEAFF. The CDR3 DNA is TGTGCCAGCAGCACCCGCAGAGACAAGAACACTGAAGCTTTCTTT.

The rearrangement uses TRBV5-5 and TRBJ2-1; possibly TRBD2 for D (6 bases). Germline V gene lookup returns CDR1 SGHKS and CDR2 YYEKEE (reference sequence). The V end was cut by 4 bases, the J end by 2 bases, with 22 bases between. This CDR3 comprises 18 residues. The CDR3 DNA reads TGTGCCAGCAGCAGGTATTCTAGCGCTTTGGGGACCTACAATGAGCAGTTCTTC. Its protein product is CASSRYSSALGTYNEQFF.

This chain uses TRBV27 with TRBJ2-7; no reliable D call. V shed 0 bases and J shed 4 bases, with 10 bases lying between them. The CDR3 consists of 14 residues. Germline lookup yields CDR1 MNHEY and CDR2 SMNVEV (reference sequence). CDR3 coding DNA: TGTGCCAGCAGTTTATCGGGTAGTGGGTACGAGCAGTACTTC. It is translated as CASSLSGSGYEQYF.